This TCR beta chain was sequenced in a study of T cells in Graves' hyperthyroidism and ophthalmopathy. Researchers barred patients who had uncontrolled infection, other autoimmune disease, pregnancy or lactation. Clinicians diagnosed patients from clinical symptoms, serum thyroxine and TRAb, thyroid ultrasound and orbital computed tomography. Germline CDR1 is SGHTA and CDR2 is FQGNSA. The CDR3 length is 10 residues. Trimming stripped 1 base from V and 9 bases from J, with 3 bases between. From RNA transcripts, TCR beta CDR3 regions were amplified. The primer set for the first-round RT-PCR of the TCR CDR3 was HTBI. TCRdb fed the multiplex PCR reads into MiXCR, producing one record per CDR3 protein. The table shows about 500,000 distinct CDR3 sequences, with 46% occurring only once.

The sample consisted of peripheral blood or thyroid tissue (not recorded which). The TCR comes from an adult woman with Graves' disease, either hyperthyroidism or ophthalmopathy (not recorded which). This sequence joins TRBV7-2 and TRBJ1-1; D is uncertain. The CDR3 loop reads CASSLGKAFF. CDR3 bases: TGTGCCAGCAGCTTAGGAAAAGCTTTCTTT. Complete variable domain (other parts from reference TRBV7-2 and TRBJ1-1): GAGVSQSPSNKVTEKGKDVELRCDPISGHTALYWYRQSLGQGLEFLIYFQGNSAPDKSGLPSDRFSAERTGGSVSTLTIQRTQQEDSAVYLCASSLGKAFFGQGTRLTVV.